These T cell receptor beta chains were read from a single sample in a study of cytomegalovirus exposure and HLA in healthy donors. TCRdb keeps only in-frame clones here, not all; method: immunoSEQ multiplex PCR. The data contain 110,000 or so clones, roughly 88% of them singletons. Sequences were obtained from PBMCs. These receptors all stem from a man in his late teens or twenties in good health and CMV-seronegative. Each CDR3 is given with its conserved first and last residue. The D gene is left open where the match is weak. Clone size, where shown, is once, few, many, or a class for clones that have expanded.

j_gene: TRBJ1-1; v_gene: TRBV19; abundance: once; d_gene: .; CDR3aa: CASSMPGVNTEAFF; CDR3nt: TGTGCCAGTAGTATGCCGGGGGTGAACACTGAAGCTTTCTTT
j_gene: TRBJ2-6; v_gene: TRBV11-3; abundance: .; d_gene: TRBD1; CDR3aa: CASSVDRIPYSGANVLTF; CDR3nt: TGTGCCAGCAGCGTGGACAGGATCCCTTACTCTGGGGCCAACGTCCTGACTTTC
j_gene: TRBJ2-2; v_gene: TRBV15; abundance: .; d_gene: TRBD1; CDR3aa: CATRRDRAAGELFF; CDR3nt: TGTGCCACCAGGAGGGACAGGGCTGCCGGGGAGCTGTTTTTT
j_gene: TRBJ2-2; v_gene: TRBV19; abundance: once; d_gene: TRBD2; CDR3aa: CASNLGLAGASWTGELFF; CDR3nt: TGTGCCAGTAACCTCGGACTAGCGGGAGCTTCGTGGACCGGGGAGCTGTTTTTT
j_gene: TRBJ2-2; v_gene: TRBV7-6; abundance: .; d_gene: .; CDR3aa: CASTEGYDTGELFF; CDR3nt: TGTGCCAGCACGGAGGGATACGACACCGGGGAGCTGTTTTTT
j_gene: TRBJ2-5; v_gene: TRBV5-4; abundance: .; d_gene: .; CDR3aa: CASSLSGLETQYF; CDR3nt: TGTGCCAGCAGCTTGTCGGGTCTGGAGACCCAGTACTTC
j_gene: TRBJ1-1; v_gene: TRBV2; abundance: .; d_gene: TRBD1; CDR3aa: CASSSPGQMNTEAFF; CDR3nt: TGTGCCAGCAGCTCACCGGGACAGATGAACACTGAAGCTTTCTTT
j_gene: TRBJ1-4; v_gene: TRBV4-1; abundance: .; d_gene: TRBD1; CDR3aa: CASSHHLRDRLLRGGEKLFF; CDR3nt: TGCGCCAGCAGCCATCACCTCCGGGACAGGCTTCTCAGGGGGGGTGAAAAACTGTTTTTT
j_gene: TRBJ2-1; v_gene: TRBV25-1; abundance: once; d_gene: TRBD1; CDR3aa: CASRGDRVGQFF; CDR3nt: TGTGCCAGCAGGGGAGACAGGGTGGGGCAGTTCTTC
j_gene: TRBJ2-3; v_gene: TRBV7-9; abundance: .; d_gene: .; CDR3aa: CASSPQFGVTDTQYF; CDR3nt: TGTGCCAGCAGCCCCCAATTTGGAGTCACAGATACGCAGTATTTT
j_gene: TRBJ2-5; v_gene: TRBV7-9; abundance: .; d_gene: TRBD1; CDR3aa: CASSPEQGLQETQYF; CDR3nt: TGTGCCAGCAGCCCAGAACAGGGGCTCCAAGAGACCCAGTACTTC